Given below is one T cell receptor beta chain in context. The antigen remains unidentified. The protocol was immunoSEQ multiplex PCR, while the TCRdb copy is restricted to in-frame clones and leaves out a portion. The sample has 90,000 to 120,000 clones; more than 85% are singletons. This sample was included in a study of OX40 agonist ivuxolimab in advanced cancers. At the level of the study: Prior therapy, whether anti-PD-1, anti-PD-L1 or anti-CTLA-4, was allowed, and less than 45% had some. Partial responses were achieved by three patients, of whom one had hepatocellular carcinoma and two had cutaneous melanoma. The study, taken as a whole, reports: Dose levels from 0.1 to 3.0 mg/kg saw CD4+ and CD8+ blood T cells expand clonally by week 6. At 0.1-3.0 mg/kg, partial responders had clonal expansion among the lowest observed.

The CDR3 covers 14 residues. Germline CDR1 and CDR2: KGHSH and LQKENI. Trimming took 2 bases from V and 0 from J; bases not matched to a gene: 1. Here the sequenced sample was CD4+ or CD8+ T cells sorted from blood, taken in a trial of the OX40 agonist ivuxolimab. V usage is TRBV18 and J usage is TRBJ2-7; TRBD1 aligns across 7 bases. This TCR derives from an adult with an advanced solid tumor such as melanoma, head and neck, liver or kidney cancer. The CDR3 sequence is CASSPAGGSYEQYF. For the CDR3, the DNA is TGTGCCAGCTCACCAGCAGGGGGCTCCTACGAGCAGTACTTC.